This T cell receptor beta chain was documented in a study of blood T cell repertoires in COVID-19. Per germline, CDR1 LGHNT and CDR2 FRNRAP. CDR3 size: 17 residues. Trimming removed 2 bases at V and 8 bases at J, with 19 bases between. In the original workflow: Amplification of reference gene primers provided the estimated nucleated cell counts. Repertoires were generated with immunoSEQ multiplex PCR, while TCRdb's copy carries only in-frame clones and drops some. D and trimming come from the DNA, and the V and J calls and clone size come from that table. The data contain some 73,000 clones, over 65% of them singletons.

This clonotype originated in a woman aged 60-75 years with acute or convalescent COVID-19. The chain joins TRBV12-5 to TRBJ1-6, with D perhaps TRBD1 (5 bases). The sequenced material came from peripheral blood. The CDR3 DNA reads TGTGCTAGTGGTTTGCTCCGGGGGTGGGAAAGGTATTCACCCCTCCACTTT. Its protein is CASGLLRGWERYSPLHF.